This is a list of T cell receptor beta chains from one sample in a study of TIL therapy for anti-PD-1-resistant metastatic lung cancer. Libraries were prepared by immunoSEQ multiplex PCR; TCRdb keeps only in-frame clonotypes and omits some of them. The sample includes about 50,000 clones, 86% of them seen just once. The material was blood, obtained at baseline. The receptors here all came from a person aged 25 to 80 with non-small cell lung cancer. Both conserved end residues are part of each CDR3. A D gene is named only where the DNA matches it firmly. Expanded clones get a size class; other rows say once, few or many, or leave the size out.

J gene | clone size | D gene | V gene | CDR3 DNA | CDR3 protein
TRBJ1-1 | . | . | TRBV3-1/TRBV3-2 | TGTGCCAGCAGCCTCACGGCCGGGACAGAAGCTTTCTTT | CASSLTAGTEAFF
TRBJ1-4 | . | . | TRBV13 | TGTGCCAGCTTGGGCCGCGCAACTAATGAAAAACTGTTTTTT | CASLGRATNEKLFF
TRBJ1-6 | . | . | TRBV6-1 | TGTGCCAGCAGTGACAGGGCCGGGGATTCACCCCTCCACTTT | CASSDRAGDSPLHF
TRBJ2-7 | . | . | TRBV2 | TGTGCCAGCAGTCGGGAGACCTACGAGCAGTACTTC | CASSRETYEQYF
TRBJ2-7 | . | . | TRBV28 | TGTGCCAGCAGTTTAATAGCAGGGAGGAACGAGCAGTACTTC | CASSLIAGRNEQYF
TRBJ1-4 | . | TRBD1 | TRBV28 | TGTGCCAGCAGTCAGAACCGGGACAGGGGTGAAAAACTGTTTTTT | CASSQNRDRGEKLFF
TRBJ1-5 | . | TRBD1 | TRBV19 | TGTGCCAGTAGTATAAGACAGGGTGGTTACAATCAGCCCCAGCATTTT | CASSIRQGGYNQPQHF
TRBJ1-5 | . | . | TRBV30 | TGTGCCTGGAGTTATGGTGGGGATCAGCCCCAGCATTTT | CAWSYGGDQPQHF
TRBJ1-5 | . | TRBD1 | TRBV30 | TGTGCCTGGAGTGTACCTGGACAGGTCGGGGGTCAGCCCCAGCATTTT | CAWSVPGQVGGQPQHF
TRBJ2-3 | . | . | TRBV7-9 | TGTGCCAGCAGCTTAGAAAGGTCCGTGGGGATTGCAGATACGCAGTATTTT | CASSLERSVGIADTQYF
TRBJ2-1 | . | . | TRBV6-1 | TGTGCCAGCAGTGCGCGGTTATTCGGTTTCAGGGCTGAGCAGTTCTTC | CASSARLFGFRAEQFF
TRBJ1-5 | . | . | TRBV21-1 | TGTGCCAGCAGCAACAGGGATCAGCCCCAGCATTTT | CASSNRDQPQHF
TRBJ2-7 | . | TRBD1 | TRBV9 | TGTGCCAGCAGCCCCTTGCAGGGGGCGGGGGAGCAGTACTTC | CASSPLQGAGEQYF
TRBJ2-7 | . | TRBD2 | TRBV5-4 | TGTGCCAGCAGCCTTCCCGGGACTAGCGGATACGAGCAGTACTTC | CASSLPGTSGYEQYF
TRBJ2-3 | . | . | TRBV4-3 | TGCGCCAGCAGCCAAGGGGCCTTCACAGATACGCAGTATTTT | CASSQGAFTDTQYF
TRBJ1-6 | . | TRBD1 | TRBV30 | TGTGCCTGGGACCCGGACAGGGCTTCACCCCTCCACTTT | CAWDPDRASPLHF
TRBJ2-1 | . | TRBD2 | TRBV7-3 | TGTGCCAGCAGCAAAACTAGCGGGGGATACAATGAGCAGTTCTTC | CASSKTSGGYNEQFF
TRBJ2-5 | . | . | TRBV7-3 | TGTGCCAGCAGCTCCCAAGAGACCCAGTACTTC | CASSSQETQYF
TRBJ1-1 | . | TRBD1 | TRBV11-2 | TGTGCCAGCAGCCGGGACAGGGTCGTTGCTTTCTTT | CASSRDRVVAFF
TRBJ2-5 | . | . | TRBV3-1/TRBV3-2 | TGTGCCAGCAGCCCTCAAGTCCTCATAGCGACCTACCAAGAGACCCAGTACTTC | CASSPQVLIATYQETQYF
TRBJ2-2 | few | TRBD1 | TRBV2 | TGTGCCAGCACAGCGACAGGGGGCCGGACCGGGGAGCTGTTTTTT | CASTATGGRTGELFF
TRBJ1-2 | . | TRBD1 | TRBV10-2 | TGCGCCAGCAGCCCGACAGGGGCGGGGAACTATGGCTACACCTTC | CASSPTGAGNYGYTF
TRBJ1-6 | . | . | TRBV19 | TGTGCCAGTAGTATCCGATTACAGAGTTCACCCCTCCACTTT | CASSIRLQSSPLHF
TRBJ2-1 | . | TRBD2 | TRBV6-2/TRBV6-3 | TGTGCCAGCAGTCCCTCTAGCGGGATCAATGAGCAGTTCTTC | CASSPSSGINEQFF
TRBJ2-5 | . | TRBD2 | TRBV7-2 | TGTGCCAGCAGCCTCCGACTAGCGGGGGGTCCCTCCCAAGAGACCCAGTACTTC | CASSLRLAGGPSQETQYF
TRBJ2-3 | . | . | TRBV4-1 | TGCGCCAGCAGCCCCCTTGGACTGCCGGGCGATACGCAGTATTTT | CASSPLGLPGDTQYF
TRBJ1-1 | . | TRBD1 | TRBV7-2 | TGTGCCAGCAGCAGGACAGGGGAGGGTGCTTTCTTT | CASSRTGEGAFF
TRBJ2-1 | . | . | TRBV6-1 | TGTGCCAGCAGTGAAAAGGGTGAGCAGTTCTTC | CASSEKGEQFF
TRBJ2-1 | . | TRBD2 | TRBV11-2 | TGTGCCAGCAGCACGGGGGGGAATGAGCAGTTCTTC | CASSTGGNEQFF
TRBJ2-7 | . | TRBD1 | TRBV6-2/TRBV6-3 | TGTGCCAGCAGTCCCAGGACAGGAGAGTACGAGCAGTACTTC | CASSPRTGEYEQYF
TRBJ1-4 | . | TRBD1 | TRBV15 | TGTGCCACCAGCAGAGACCCCGGGACAGCAACTAATGAAAAACTGTTTTTT | CATSRDPGTATNEKLFF
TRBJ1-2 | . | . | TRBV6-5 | TGTGCCAGCAGTACCCGTGGGGCAGCTGGCTACACCTTC | CASSTRGAAGYTF
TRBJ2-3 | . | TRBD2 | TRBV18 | TGTGCCAGCTCACTAGCGGGAGGCTTCACAGATACGCAGTATTTT | CASSLAGGFTDTQYF
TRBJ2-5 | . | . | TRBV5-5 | TGTGCCAGCAGCCCGGGACTTCTGGGGACCCAGTACTTC | CASSPGLLGTQYF
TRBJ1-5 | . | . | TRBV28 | TGTGCCAGCAGTTACCCTGGTTTTCGGGGGAGCAATCAGCCCCAGCATTTT | CASSYPGFRGSNQPQHF
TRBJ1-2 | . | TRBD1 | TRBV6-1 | TGTGCCAGCAGTGATGTCGGACAGGGGGGACGCTATGGCTACACCTTC | CASSDVGQGGRYGYTF
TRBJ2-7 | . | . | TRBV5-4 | TGTGCCAGCAGCCCCCGGGACAACACCTACGAGCAGTACTTC | CASSPRDNTYEQYF
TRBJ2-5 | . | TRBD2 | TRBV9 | TGTGCCAGCAGCGAGGGAGTTAGCGGGAGGAGAGGGGAGACCCAGTACTTC | CASSEGVSGRRGETQYF
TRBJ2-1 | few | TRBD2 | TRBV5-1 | TGCGCCAGCAGCTTGGAGGGCGGGAGGAACAATGAGCAGTTCTTC | CASSLEGGRNNEQFF
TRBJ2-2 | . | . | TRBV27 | TGTGCCAGCAGTCTCCGCAGAAACACCGGGGAGCTGTTTTTT | CASSLRRNTGELFF
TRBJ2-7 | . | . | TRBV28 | TGTGCCAGCAGCCCCGGGACAACCTCCTACGAGCAGTACTTC | CASSPGTTSYEQYF
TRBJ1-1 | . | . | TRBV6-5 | TGTGCCAGCAGTTCCCCCAGGGGAGGAGACACTGAAGCTTTCTTT | CASSSPRGGDTEAFF
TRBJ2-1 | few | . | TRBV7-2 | TGTGCCAGCAGCTTAGTTCTAGCGAAGTTCTTC | CASSLVLAKFF
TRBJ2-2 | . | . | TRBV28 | TGTGCCAGCAGTTTTGGCAGCCCGAACACCGGGGAGCTGTTTTTT | CASSFGSPNTGELFF
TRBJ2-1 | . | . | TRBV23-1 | TGCGCCAGCAGCCATAATGAGGGTAGCGGCCCAACCAATGAGCAGTTCTTC | CASSHNEGSGPTNEQFF
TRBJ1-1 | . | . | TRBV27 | TGTGCCAGCAGTTTCGGGGCGAGCACTGAAGCTTTCTTT | CASSFGASTEAFF
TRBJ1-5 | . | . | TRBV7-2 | TGTGCCAGCAGCTTAATGAGCGAGGGGCAGCATTTT | CASSLMSEGQHF
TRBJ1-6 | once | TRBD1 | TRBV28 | TGTGCCAGCAGTTTATCTGGGGAGGGGGCCTCCGATAATTCACCCCTCCACTTT | CASSLSGEGASDNSPLHF
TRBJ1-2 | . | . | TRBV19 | TGTGCCAGTAGTATCTACGGCACTAACTATGGCTACACCTTC | CASSIYGTNYGYTF
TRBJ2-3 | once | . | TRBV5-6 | TGTGCCAGCAGCTTGAAGTTGTTGAGCACAGATACGCAGTATTTT | CASSLKLLSTDTQYF